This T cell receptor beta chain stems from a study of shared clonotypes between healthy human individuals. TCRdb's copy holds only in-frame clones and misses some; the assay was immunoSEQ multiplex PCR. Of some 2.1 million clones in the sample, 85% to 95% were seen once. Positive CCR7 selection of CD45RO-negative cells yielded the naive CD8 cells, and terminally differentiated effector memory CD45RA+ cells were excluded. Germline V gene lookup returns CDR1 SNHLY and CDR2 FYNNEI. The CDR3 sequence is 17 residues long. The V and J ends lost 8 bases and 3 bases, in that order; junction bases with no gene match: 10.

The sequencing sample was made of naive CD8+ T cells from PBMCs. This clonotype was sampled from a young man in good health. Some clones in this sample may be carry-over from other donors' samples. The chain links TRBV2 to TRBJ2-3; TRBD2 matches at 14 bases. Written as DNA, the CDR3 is TGTGCCAGCTCAGGACTAGCGGGAGGACTGGTGACAGATACGCAGTATTTT. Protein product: CASSGLAGGLVTDTQYF.